These T cell receptor beta chains were read from a single sample in a study of T cell responses to AZD1222 COVID-19 vaccine. Sequencing was performed with immunoSEQ multiplex PCR; in TCRdb, only in-frame clones are kept and a portion is missing. The data contain about 100,000 clones, under 95% of them singletons. The source was peripheral blood, collected on day 0 of AZD1222 vaccination. The receptors come from an adult in good health. Each CDR3 is given with its conserved first and last residue. Fields, in order: CDR3 protein, CDR3 DNA, clone size, V gene, J gene, D gene. The D gene is left open where the match is weak. Where a row states a size, it is once, few, many or the class of an expanded clone; other rows omit it.

CDR3: CASSSQGYGELFF
DNA: TGTGCCAGTAGTTCGCAGGGTTACGGGGAGCTGTTTTTT
size: .
V: TRBV19
J: TRBJ2-2
D: .

CDR3: CASISEMNTEAFF
DNA: TGTGCCAGCATTAGTGAGATGAACACTGAAGCTTTCTTT
size: .
V: TRBV25-1
J: TRBJ1-1
D: .

CDR3: CASSLGDRDDSPLHF
DNA: TGTGCCAGCAGCTTAGGGGACAGGGACGATTCACCCCTCCACTTT
size: .
V: TRBV11-1
J: TRBJ1-6
D: TRBD1

CDR3: CASSMTSGGRGTQYF
DNA: TGTGCCAGTAGTATGACTAGCGGGGGGCGGGGTACGCAGTATTTT
size: .
V: TRBV19
J: TRBJ2-3
D: TRBD2

CDR3: CASSTGDGTNYGYTF
DNA: TGTGCCAGTAGTACTGGGGACGGGACCAACTATGGCTACACCTTC
size: .
V: TRBV19
J: TRBJ1-2
D: .

CDR3: CASSLRDSEAFF
DNA: TGTGCCAGCAGTTTACGGGACAGTGAAGCTTTCTTT
size: .
V: TRBV12-3/TRBV12-4
J: TRBJ1-1
D: TRBD1

CDR3: CSASTTGGRETQYF
DNA: TGCAGTGCTAGTACGACAGGGGGCCGGGAGACCCAGTACTTC
size: .
V: TRBV20-1
J: TRBJ2-5
D: TRBD1

CDR3: CASSESNYGYTF
DNA: TGTGCCAGCAGTGAATCTAACTATGGCTACACCTTC
size: .
V: TRBV2
J: TRBJ1-2
D: .

CDR3: CASSLDRLAGGLAQYF
DNA: TGTGCCAGCAGCTTAGATCGACTAGCAGGGGGTTTGGCCCAGTACTTC
size: .
V: TRBV11-2
J: TRBJ2-5
D: .

CDR3: CASSKAWAQASYNEQFF
DNA: TGTGCCAGCAGCAAAGCCTGGGCCCAGGCCTCCTACAATGAGCAGTTCTTC
size: .
V: TRBV21-1
J: TRBJ2-1
D: .

CDR3: CASSPAPGSNQPQHF
DNA: TGTGCCAGCAGTCCGGCCCCCGGTAGCAATCAGCCCCAGCATTTT
size: .
V: TRBV28
J: TRBJ1-5
D: .

CDR3: CASSSSSEFGWPQHF
DNA: TGTGCCAGCAGTTCCAGCTCAGAATTCGGATGGCCCCAGCATTTT
size: .
V: TRBV27
J: TRBJ1-5
D: .

CDR3: CASSGRTGPGDEQFF
DNA: TGTGCCAGCAGCGGAAGGACAGGACCGGGGGATGAGCAGTTCTTC
size: .
V: TRBV9
J: TRBJ2-1
D: .

CDR3: CASSLRGNYNSPLHF
DNA: TGTGCCAGCAGCTTACGAGGGAATTATAATTCACCCCTCCACTTT
size: .
V: TRBV7-3
J: TRBJ1-6
D: .

CDR3: CASRVQEQSNQPQHF
DNA: TGTGCCAGCAGGGTCCAGGAACAGAGCAATCAGCCCCAGCATTTT
size: once
V: TRBV6-5
J: TRBJ1-5
D: .

CDR3: CASSQEAGGSYNEQFF
DNA: TGTGCCAGCAGCCAAGAAGCGGGGGGGTCCTACAATGAGCAGTTCTTC
size: .
V: TRBV3-1/TRBV3-2
J: TRBJ2-1
D: TRBD2

CDR3: CSVRTGYYEQYF
DNA: TGCAGCGTTCGGACAGGTTACTACGAGCAGTACTTC
size: once
V: TRBV29-1
J: TRBJ2-7
D: TRBD1

CDR3: CASRATGGTGQPQHF
DNA: TGTGCCAGCAGGGCAACCGGGGGAACGGGACAGCCCCAGCATTTT
size: .
V: TRBV6-5
J: TRBJ1-5
D: .

CDR3: CASRSDSALNQPQHF
DNA: TGTGCCAGCAGATCTGACAGCGCCTTAAATCAGCCCCAGCATTTT
size: .
V: TRBV27
J: TRBJ1-5
D: .

CDR3: CASSRRTSGGAGDTQYF
DNA: TGTGCCAGCAGTCGCAGGACTAGCGGGGGGGCCGGAGATACGCAGTATTTT
size: .
V: TRBV6-6
J: TRBJ2-3
D: TRBD2

CDR3: CASSLTSGVAYEQYF
DNA: TGTGCCAGCAGCTTGACTAGCGGGGTGGCCTACGAGCAGTACTTC
size: once
V: TRBV5-4
J: TRBJ2-7
D: TRBD2

CDR3: CASRGGQGRGEKLFF
DNA: TGTGCCAGCAGGGGGGGACAGGGAAGGGGCGAAAAACTGTTTTTT
size: .
V: TRBV6-5
J: TRBJ1-4
D: TRBD1

CDR3: CASDQKGGLGNTEAFF
DNA: TGTGCTAGTGACCAAAAGGGGGGGCTCGGGAACACTGAAGCTTTCTTT
size: few
V: TRBV12-5
J: TRBJ1-1
D: .

CDR3: CASGPPTGPLNEQFF
DNA: TGTGCTAGTGGCCCGCCAACGGGACCTCTAAATGAGCAGTTCTTC
size: .
V: TRBV12-5
J: TRBJ2-1
D: .

CDR3: CASPGSNQDGYNEQFF
DNA: TGTGCCAGTCCCGGATCGAACCAGGACGGGTACAATGAGCAGTTCTTC
size: .
V: TRBV2
J: TRBJ2-1
D: .

CDR3: CASSYGDMNTEAFF
DNA: TGTGCCAGCAGTTACGGGGACATGAACACTGAAGCTTTCTTT
size: .
V: TRBV6-2/TRBV6-3
J: TRBJ1-1
D: .